This T cell receptor beta chain appears in the sequencing data of a study of identical twins. This clonotype has a handful of counts. Its antigen is currently unknown. Notes on the study in general: The more abundant beta clonotypes in cord blood had fewer insertions, and memory repertoires did not show this. Models underestimated TCR alpha sharing (out-of-frame) in monozygotic twins.

One entry per CDR3 protein, called by TCRdb with MiXCR from the 5' RACE reads. The sample lists 500,000 to 650,000 distinct CDR3 sequences; approximately 20% were seen once. The data were also submitted as part of a second study, on yellow fever vaccine responses in identical twins.

The source is a woman between 18 and 29 years old in good health. Sequencing was performed on CD4+ T cells sorted from blood.

CDR3 region: CSASTGTYEQYF. Here the CDR3 DNA reads TGCAGTGCTAGCACAGGGACCTACGAGCAGTACTTC. The rearrangement links TRBV20-1 to TRBJ2-7, with D possibly matching TRBD1 (6 bases). Germline CDR1 and CDR2: DFQATT and SNEGSKA (reference sequence). V was cut by 3 bases and J by 2 bases, with 8 bases left in between. The CDR3 runs to 12 residues.